Listed here is a single TCR beta chain. The J segment lost 6 bases and the V segment lost 7 bases, leaving 11 bases of the junction unmatched. The CDR3 is 14 residues long. Germline lookup yields CDR1 SGHAT and CDR2 FQDESV (reference sequence). The data are from a study of cytomegalovirus exposure and HLA in healthy donors. Despite likely unrecorded immune exposures, the donors were nominally healthy at the time of sampling. The PCR had 60 Vbeta and 13 Jbeta primers. Produced via immunoSEQ multiplex PCR; TCRdb's table is partial and in-frame only. Of 170,000 or so clones in the sample, 70% to 85% were seen once.

This sequence was found in a woman in her thirties in good health and CMV-seropositive. Sequenced: PBMCs. This chain uses TRBV11-1 with TRBJ1-1, with 7 nucleotides matching TRBD1. The CDR3 coding sequence is TGTGCCAGCACCCTCTTACAGGGGTTCGCTGAAGCTTTCTTT. Protein product: CASTLLQGFAEAFF.